This entry is about one T cell receptor (beta chain). No antigen is known for it. In germline, CDR1 is KGHDR, CDR2 SFDVKD. Trimming cost V 4 bases and J 9 bases; bases outside gene matches: 13. This CDR3 spans 16 amino acids. This specimen belongs to a study of vaccination and CD4 T cells after COVID-19. Study-wide background: A vaccine, either BNT162b2 or mRNA-1273, was given to participants in two doses.

The treatment is: approximately 9-day PBMC culture with coronavirus spike peptide pools or control peptides (ViraFEST assay). The Oncomine TCR Beta short-read assay sequenced DNA from cultured CD4+ T cells. MiXCR, applied by TCRdb to the PCR reads, yields one record per CDR3 protein. The profile covers more than 10,000 distinct CDR3 sequences, with 45% to 50% appearing a single time and 15% taken by the ten largest. Broader study findings: Convalescent patients' vaccine-specific clones were spike mono-reactive in 304 of 307 cases.

Sequencing input: CD4+ T cells from blood, cultured in vitro. This TCR came from a human donor who had recovered from COVID-19. The genes are TRBV24-1 and TRBJ2-1; 8 bases align to TRBD1. The CDR3 here is CATSEYGQGGSVEQFF. CDR3 bases: TGTGCCACCAGTGAGTACGGACAGGGAGGCTCGGTTGAGCAGTTCTTC.